What follows is one T cell receptor beta chain and its context. The antigen remains undetermined. These data belong to a study of T cell repertoires in cytomegalovirus infection. From the reads, TCRdb called clonotypes with MiXCR, one entry per CDR3 protein. Counted here are about 890,000 distinct CDR3 sequences, around a third occurring once; the ten biggest clones make up roughly 13%. CDR1 is WSHSY, CDR2 SAAADI, per germline. This CDR3 is 15 amino acids long. V lost 6 bases, J lost 0 bases, and 1 base stayed unmatched. The sequence was obtained from a human donor in good health (CMV status not recorded). Some clones in this sample may be carry-over from other donors' samples. This chain uses TRBV10-2 with TRBJ2-4; 11 positions agree with TRBD2. Sequencing used cultured CD8+ T cells from PBMCs, obtained from culture after CMV antigen stimulation. CDR3 nucleotides: TGCGCCAGCAGGACTAGCGGGGAAGCCAAAAACATTCAGTACTTC. It codes for CASRTSGEAKNIQYF.